This paragraph reports one T cell receptor beta chain. This clone came up once. No antigen is known for it. No much larger clonotype is one base removed from it; base qualities were not supplied. In the prospective study, participants were about 18 to 95 years old, resided in 25 or so geographic areas of the United States, and were enrolled through a virtual design. To assign participants to cohorts, the prospective study relied on clinical history that participants themselves reported in a screening survey and a study questionnaire. In the prospective study, whole blood, serum and a nasopharyngeal or oropharyngeal swab were collected from each participant by mobile phlebotomists. Over an approximately 2-month period, participants in the prospective study had the option of providing additional blood draws and questionnaires. Before DNA extraction, blood samples from the prospective study were shipped at room temperature or frozen.

TCRbeta CDR3 regions were amplified from genomic DNA by means of the immunoSEQ Assay, a bias-controlled multiplex PCR. On the authors' methods: Within the assay, amplification of reference gene primers was used to estimate how many nucleated cells each sample contained. Sequence reads were collapsed and filtered to measure the absolute abundance of every unique TCRbeta CDR3 rearrangement. Productive Simpson clonality was computed per sample as the square root of Simpson's diversity index over productive rearrangements. The table was pulled from immuneACCESS by TCRdb, which kept in-frame rearrangements only. Such tables lose some clones; where checked, under half of the loss comes from unresolved V genes, and the rest has no known cause. V and J calls and clone size are given by that table; D and trimming were obtained from the DNA. The sample table holds around 340,000 clones, of which around 85% were seen once. Of the sample, 4% to 5% is held by the ten largest clones.

V is trimmed back by 0 bases and J by 1 base, and the junction contains 2 bases that no gene match accounts for. The CDR1 and CDR2 encoded by the germline V gene (reference sequence) are SGHNT and YYREEE. The CDR3, from cysteine to phenylalanine, totals 17 residues. Left in the record is the CDR3 DNA by itself, 51 bases read in frame from the first base. This sample stems from a study of blood T cell repertoires in COVID-19 (TCRdb year 2020). Study-level background: Samples from collaborators originated in the United States, Italy and Spain and spanned both the acute and convalescent phases of COVID-19. The prospective study material was composed of cDNA or gDNA derived from T cells, B-cell-depleted T cells, or PBMCs. Subjects who had been exposed to COVID-19, were actively infected with it, or had recovered from it provided the deeply sampled blood TCRbeta repertoires that made up the dataset. A freely available public database, intended as a resource for researchers studying the immune response to SARS-CoV-2, is where the repertoires were released. The samples were drawn from the first 160 participants of the ongoing ImmuneRACE study and from 950 to 1,500 subjects provided by 6 global collaborators. Nearly every sample came with metadata listing a de-identified subject ID, COVID-19 status, age in years and sex. Where available, HLA class I and class II types were obtained from metadata supplied by the sample provider rather than from assay-based typing. Overall study results and their limits: The quantity of clinical and demographic metadata differed by source and by participant and was supplied without curation.

This receptor was taken from a woman aged 40 to 49 with acute COVID-19. The chain is assembled from TRBV5-4 and TRBJ2-5; 14 central nucleotides agree with TRBD2. The sequenced material came from PBMCs or T cells enriched from blood (not recorded which). The CDR3 region: CASSLGGLAGVQETQYF. The sequence in DNA is TGTGCCAGCAGCTTGGGGGGACTAGCGGGGGTCCAAGAGACCCAGTACTTC.